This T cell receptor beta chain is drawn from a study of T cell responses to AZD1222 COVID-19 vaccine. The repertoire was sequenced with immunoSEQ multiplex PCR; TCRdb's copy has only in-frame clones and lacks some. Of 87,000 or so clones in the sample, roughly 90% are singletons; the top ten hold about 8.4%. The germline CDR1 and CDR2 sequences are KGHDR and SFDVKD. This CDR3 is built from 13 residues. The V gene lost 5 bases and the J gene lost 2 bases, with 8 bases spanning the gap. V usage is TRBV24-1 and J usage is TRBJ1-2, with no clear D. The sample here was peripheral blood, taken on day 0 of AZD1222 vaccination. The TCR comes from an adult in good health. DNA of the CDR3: TGTGCCACCAGTGCCGGACGGAACTATGGCTACACCTTC. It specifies CATSAGRNYGYTF.